Below, one T cell receptor beta chain is given with its context. This CDR3 is also generated by other DNA sequences in the sample. Germline values: CDR1 SGHAT, CDR2 FQNNGV. The junction had 3 bases not matched to a gene; V was cut back by 0 bases and J by 4 bases. CDR3 length equals 15 residues. The record originates from a study of blood T cell repertoires in COVID-19. Across the whole study: Samples came from the United States, Italy and Spain, spanning acute and convalescent COVID-19.

TCRdb's table, derived via immunoSEQ multiplex PCR, lists solely in-frame clones and lacks some. The repertoire includes more than 200,000 clones, roughly 80% of them detected once, and around 4.2% sits in the top ten. The receptor comes from a man aged 55-75 years with acute or convalescent COVID-19. This rearrangement joins TRBV11-2 to TRBJ2-1, with TRBD2 matching over 7 bases. Sequenced material: peripheral blood. In DNA form, the CDR3 reads TGTGCCAGCAGCTTAGAGGCGGGAGAGTACAATGAGCAGTTCTTC. It is translated as CASSLEAGEYNEQFF.